Presented here are 2 T cell receptor beta chains from one specimen sequenced in a study of blood T cell repertoires in COVID-19 (dated by TCRdb to the early 2020s). To prepare the library, the immunoSEQ multiplex PCR assay was applied. TCRdb took this table from immuneACCESS and kept in-frame rearrangements with V and J called. Such tables lack part of the clones; where checked against another copy, unresolved V genes explain under half of the gap, and the rest is unexplained. In all, the sample holds roughly 85,000 clones, and around four fifths of those were seen once. Less than 10% of the sample is held by the ten biggest clonotypes. Sequenced sample: peripheral blood. The receptors were gathered from a human donor in a cohort sampled during active COVID-19.

This clone was seen just once. This chain uses TRBV18 with TRBJ1-1; D possibly corresponds to TRBD1 (5 bases). The V gene's germline CDR1 is KGHSH and CDR2 LQKENI. CDR3 length equals 15 residues. Deletions cut 2 bases from V and 4 bases from J, with 14 bases between. CDR3 region: CASSPRDGGTTEAFF. In DNA, the CDR3 is TGTGCCAGCTCACCAAGGGATGGGGGGACCACTGAAGCTTTCTTT.

The chain is built from TRBV7-2 and TRBJ2-3; a weak D match, TRBD2 (6 bases). V was pared by 6 bases and J by 0 bases, with 10 bases between. Germline-derived CDR1 and CDR2 are SGHTA and FQGNSA. CDR3 length: 14 residues. The CDR3 bases are TGTGCCAGCAGTTCGGGGGAGAGCACAGATACGCAGTATTTT. Protein: CASSSGESTDTQYF.